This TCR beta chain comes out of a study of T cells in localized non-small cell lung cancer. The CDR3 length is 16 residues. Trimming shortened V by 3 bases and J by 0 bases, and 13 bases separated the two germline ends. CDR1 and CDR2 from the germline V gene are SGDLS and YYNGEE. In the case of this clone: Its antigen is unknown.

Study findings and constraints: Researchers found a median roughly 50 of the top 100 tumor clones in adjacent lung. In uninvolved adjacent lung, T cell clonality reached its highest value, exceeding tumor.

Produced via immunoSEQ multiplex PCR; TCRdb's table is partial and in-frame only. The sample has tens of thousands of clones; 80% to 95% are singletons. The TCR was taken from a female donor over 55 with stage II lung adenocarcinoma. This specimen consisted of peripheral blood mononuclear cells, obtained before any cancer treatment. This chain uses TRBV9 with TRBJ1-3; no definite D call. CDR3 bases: TGTGCCAGCAGCGCTGGACTGGCCGGCTCTGGAAACACCATATATTTT. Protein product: CASSAGLAGSGNTIYF.